The next 29 T cell receptor beta chains were all read from a single sample in a study of OX40 agonist ivuxolimab in advanced cancers. The assay was immunoSEQ multiplex PCR, and TCRdb's table has in-frame clones only and misses some. Here the sample spans roughly 11,000 clones, approximately 72% being singletons. Sample: CD4+ or CD8+ T cells sorted from blood, taken in a trial of the OX40 agonist ivuxolimab. These receptors came from an adult with an advanced solid tumor such as melanoma, head and neck, liver or kidney cancer.

J is TRBJ2-4 and V is TRBV6-1, with D hard to call. There are 12 residues in the CDR3. V shed 7 bases and J shed 0 bases, with 4 bases lying between them. The germline CDR1 and CDR2 sequences are MNHNS and SASEGT. The CDR3 DNA follows: TGTGCCAGCAACCGAGCCAAAAACATTCAGTACTTC. Its translation: CASNRAKNIQYF.

This clone is deemed medium-sized. Distinct nucleotide sequences in the sample also encode this CDR3. The chain combines TRBV28 with TRBJ2-7; weak D call: TRBD1 (6 bases). This CDR3 has 13 amino acids. The ends were cut back, 3 bases at V and 4 bases at J, with 10 bases in the middle. The V gene's germline CDR1 is MDHEN and CDR2 SYDVKM. The CDR3 nucleotides are TGTGCCAGCAGTTTCCCACAGGGATACGAGCAGTACTTC. Protein sequence: CASSFPQGYEQYF.

The V and J genes are TRBV7-2 and TRBJ2-1, with D hard to call. The CDR3 covers 15 residues. Trimming stripped 1 base from V and 6 bases from J, with 13 bases between. Per the germline V gene, CDR1 is SGHTA and CDR2 is FQGNSA. The CDR3 spells CASSLVPLGRNEQFF. CDR3 in DNA: TGTGCCAGCAGCTTAGTCCCCCTAGGACGCAATGAGCAGTTCTTC.

The chain couples TRBV9 to TRBJ1-3; 8 nucleotides align to TRBD1. Germline V gene data show CDR1 as SGDLS and CDR2 as YYNGEE. The trim removed 5 bases at V and 0 bases at J, leaving 7 bases unmatched. CDR3 length equals 16 residues. The CDR3 here is CASRIPGQVSGNTIYF. The CDR3 DNA follows: TGTGCCAGCAGGATTCCGGGACAGGTCTCTGGAAACACCATATATTTT.

This clone appeared once. The J gene is TRBJ2-4, the V gene TRBV11-2; 8 bases match TRBD1. Germline CDR1 SGHAT, CDR2 FQNNGV. With 4 bases clipped from V and 6 bases from J, the junction kept 8 bases outside the gene matches. This CDR3 spans 15 amino acids. CDR3 sequence reads: CASSSRTDRVNIQYF. The CDR3 DNA sequence: TGTGCCAGCAGCTCCCGGACGGACAGGGTAAACATTCAGTACTTC.

V usage is TRBV19 and J usage is TRBJ2-1, with 7 bases lining up with TRBD2. The V and J ends lost 3 bases and 4 bases, in that order; junction bases with no gene match: 6. The CDR3 is made up of 15 amino acids. Germline lookup yields CDR1 LNHDA and CDR2 SQIVND (reference sequence). This CDR3 is CASSIPREVYNEQFF. CDR3 bases: TGTGCCAGTAGTATTCCCCGGGAGGTATACAATGAGCAGTTCTTC.

As regards this clone: The junction departs from germline at one end; a sequencing error may be responsible. Other DNA sequences of this sample code for an identical CDR3. CDR3 sequence (DNA): TGCGCCAGCAGCTTGTTACCTAGGGAGGACACTGGGGAGCTGTTTTTT. This gives the protein CASSLLPREDTGELFF. The chain links TRBV5-1 to TRBJ2-2; D is perhaps TRBD2 (6 bases). The CDR3 totals 16 residues. CDR1 is SGHRS and CDR2 is YFSETQ in the germline V gene.

The chain combines TRBV2 with TRBJ2-1, with TRBD2 identical over 8 bases. Germline CDR1 reads SNHLY; CDR2 reads FYNNEI. The J segment lost 6 bases and the V segment lost 2 bases, leaving 6 bases of the junction unmatched. The CDR3 totals 15 residues. The CDR3 bases are TGTGCCAGCAGTGAATGGGCGGGAGGCGGCAATGAGCAGTTCTTC. This sequence encodes CASSEWAGGGNEQFF.

The chain combines TRBV6-5 with TRBJ1-1; 8 nucleotides line up with TRBD1. V lost 5 bases to trimming and J lost 11 bases; unmatched junction nucleotides: 7. There are 12 residues in the CDR3. Germline assignment: CDR1 MNHEY and CDR2 SVGAGI. CDR3 DNA sequence: TGTGCCAGCAGTCAGCCGACAGGGGACGCTTTCTTT. It translates to CASSQPTGDAFF.

The chain joins TRBV6-1 to TRBJ1-1; D is perhaps TRBD1 (6 bases). V lost 3 bases and J lost 11, with 13 bases in between. Germline V gene sequence: CDR1 MNHNS, CDR2 SASEGT. The CDR3 is made up of 12 amino acids. CDR3 amino acids: CASSDRGAWAFF. The CDR3 DNA reads TGTGCCAGCAGTGATCGGGGGGCTTGGGCTTTCTTT.

This clone was recorded once. The rearrangement uses TRBV29-1 and TRBJ1-2; 8 nucleotides agree with TRBD1. From germline, CDR1 is SQVTM and CDR2 ANQGSEA. The CDR3 length is 15 residues. With V trimmed by 6 bases and J by 2 bases, 11 bases remained unmatched. CDR3 amino acids: CSVPPPDRVNYGYTF. CDR3 nucleotides: TGCAGCGTCCCTCCCCCGGACAGGGTGAACTATGGCTACACCTTC.

In this sample, this clone turned up a few times. V usage is TRBV11-3 and J usage is TRBJ2-7, with D perhaps TRBD2 (6 bases). The CDR3 sequence is 14 residues long. Germline CDR1 SGHNT, CDR2 YENEEA. CDR3 sequence reads: CAPRKTPGDYEQYV. The CDR3 DNA sequence: TGTGCGCCGAGGAAGACCCCGGGAGACTACGAGCAGTACGTC.

In its sample, this clone is medium-sized (0.01 to 0.1%). The sample holds other DNA sequences that translate to the same CDR3. The rearrangement joins TRBV6-5 to TRBJ2-1; TRBD1 or TRBD2 may be the D gene (5 bases each). With 6 bases removed from V and 3 bases from J, the gap between germline ends came to 12 bases. This CDR3 has 14 amino acids. Germline values: CDR1 MNHEY, CDR2 SVGAGI. CDR3 sequence (DNA): TGTGCCAGCAGCCCCCGGGGCTTCTACAATGAGCAGTTCTTC. Its protein is CASSPRGFYNEQFF.

The rearrangement links TRBV19 to TRBJ2-5; 8 bases are a match to TRBD1. Germline V gene lookup returns CDR1 LNHDA and CDR2 SQIVND (reference sequence). The V and J ends lost 3 bases and 5 bases, in that order; junction bases with no gene match: 5. This CDR3 is built from 14 residues. This CDR3 is CASSIQGAGETQYF. DNA for the CDR3: TGTGCCAGTAGTATCCAGGGGGCAGGGGAGACCCAGTACTTC. The whole variable domain, remainder taken from reference TRBV19 and TRBJ2-5, is DGGITQSPKYLFRKEGQNVTLSCEQNLNHDAMYWYRQDPGQGLRLIYYSQIVNDFQKGDIAEGYSVSREKKESFPLTVTSAQKNPTAFYLCASSIQGAGETQYFGPGTRLLVL.

The V call is TRBV9, the J call TRBJ2-3; the D gene could be TRBD1 or TRBD2 (6 bases each). The V end lost 0 bases, the J end lost 5 bases, and 13 bases lay between the germline ends. This CDR3 comprises 15 residues. CDR1 is SGDLS and CDR2 is YYNGEE in the germline V gene. The CDR3 DNA reads TGTGCCAGCAGCGTAGTGGGCGGAGGGGGAGATACGCAGTATTTT. This sequence encodes CASSVVGGGGDTQYF.

The chain joins TRBV11-2 to TRBJ2-7; 9 bases match TRBD2. The CDR3 length is 15 residues. Germline V gene sequence: CDR1 SGHAT, CDR2 FQNNGV. J was trimmed by 6 bases and V by 2 bases; bases with no gene match: 8. CDR3 in DNA: TGTGCCAGCAGCTTATTAGCGGGAGCTCCTCTCGAGCAGTACGTC. Amino acid sequence: CASSLLAGAPLEQYV.

The CDR3 reads CASSLGVQRYEQFF. As DNA, the CDR3 is TGTGCCAGCAGCTTAGGAGTCCAGAGGTATGAGCAGTTCTTC. V usage is TRBV7-9 and J usage is TRBJ2-1; D unclear. Per germline, CDR1 SEHNR and CDR2 FQNEAQ (reference sequence). The CDR3 is 14 residues long. V lost 1 base to trimming and J lost 8 bases, with 12 bases between them.

This sequence joins TRBV2 and TRBJ1-1; maybe TRBD1 (6 bases). This CDR3 contains 14 residues. Germline loops: CDR1 SNHLY, CDR2 FYNNEI. V lost 4 bases, J lost 4 bases, and 13 bases lay in between. The CDR3: CASSAGAGRTEAFF. In nucleotides, the CDR3 is TGTGCCAGCAGTGCAGGGGCAGGGCGCACTGAAGCTTTCTTT.

The chain employs TRBV7-3 and TRBJ1-1; 8 bases are a match to TRBD1. Germline trimming cut 6 bases from V and 4 bases from J; bases unmatched to any gene: 4. This CDR3 is 13 amino acids long. The germline CDR1 and CDR2 sequences are SGHTA and FQGTGA. The CDR3: CASRLDRGTEAFF. CDR3 bases: TGTGCCAGCAGGCTCGACAGGGGCACTGAAGCTTTCTTT.

This clone has just a few counts. The CDR3, as DNA: TGTGCCAGCAGCCGGGGCGTTGGGACTAATAACAATGAGCAGTTCTTC. Encoded protein: CASSRGVGTNNNEQFF. The chain has TRBV27 and TRBJ2-1; the match to TRBD2 covers 7 bases. V lost 6 bases, J lost 5 bases, and 13 bases stayed unmatched. Germline CDR1 MNHEY, CDR2 SMNVEV (reference sequence). The CDR3 totals 16 residues.

DNA for the CDR3: TGTGCCAGCAGCTTCCCCGATCGCGGGAATCTGCCCTACAATGAGCAGTTCTTC. Translating it yields CASSFPDRGNLPYNEQFF. This chain links TRBV13 with TRBJ2-1, with D possibly being TRBD2 (6 bases). The germline V and J ends were trimmed by 3 bases and 2 bases, with 20 bases remaining between them. The length of the CDR3 is 18 residues. Germline values: CDR1 PRHDT, CDR2 FYEKMQ (reference sequence). The full variable domain, with the rest looked up from reference TRBV13 and TRBJ2-1, is AAGVIQSPRHLIKEKRETATLKCYPIPRHDTVYWYQQGPGQDPQFLISFYEKMQSDKGSIPDRFSAQQFSDYHSELNMSSLELGDSALYFCASSFPDRGNLPYNEQFFGPGTRLTVL.

The V gene is TRBV6-6, the J gene TRBJ2-1; 7 bases are a match to TRBD2. V gave up 7 bases and J gave up 5 bases; unmatched junction bases: 5. Germline CDR1 reads MNHNY; CDR2 reads SVGAGI (reference sequence). The CDR3 totals 13 residues. This CDR3 reads CASKTGGNNEQFF. The CDR3 nucleotides are TGTGCCAGCAAAACGGGAGGTAACAATGAGCAGTTCTTC.

V and J are TRBV6-5 and TRBJ1-1; D uncertain. The length of the CDR3 is 13 residues. Trimming stripped 2 bases from V and 3 bases from J, with 7 bases between. CDR1 is MNHEY and CDR2 is SVGAGI in the germline V gene. CDR3 residues: CASSYNGYTEAFF. CDR3 nucleotide sequence: TGTGCCAGCAGTTACAACGGGTACACTGAAGCTTTCTTT.

The chain combines TRBV7-6 with TRBJ1-3, with 7 bases that match TRBD1. The germline gives CDR1 SGHVS, CDR2 FNYEAQ. The CDR3 length is 15 residues. With 7 bases clipped from V and 4 bases from J, the junction kept 10 bases outside the gene matches. The CDR3 region is CASTPGRGLGNTIYF. The DNA of the CDR3 is TGTGCCAGCACCCCGGGGAGGGGGCTGGGAAACACCATATATTTT.

The chain has TRBV11-2 and TRBJ2-2, with 10 bases aligning to TRBD1. Trimming removed 1 base from V and 1 base from J; junction bases left unmatched: 3. The germline V gene has CDR1 SGHAT and CDR2 FQNNGV. The CDR3 runs to 17 residues. CDR3 nucleotide sequence: TGTGCCAGCAGCTTAGTTGGACAGGGGGAGAACACCGGGGAGCTGTTTTTT. It codes for CASSLVGQGENTGELFF. Based on the CDR3 plus reference TRBV11-2 and TRBJ2-2, the full variable domain is EAGVAQSPRYKIIEKRQSVAFWCNPISGHATLYWYQQILGQGPKLLIQFQNNGVVDDSQLPKDRFSAERLKGVDSTLKIQPAKLEDSAVYLCASSLVGQGENTGELFFGEGSRLTVL.

The rearrangement joins TRBV9 to TRBJ2-2; D may correspond to TRBD1 or TRBD2 (5 bases each). CDR3 size: 15 residues. Germline V CDR1 and CDR2: SGDLS, YYNGEE. Trimming took 3 bases from V and 6 from J, leaving 15 bases between them. The chain's CDR3 is CASSGGVRVSGELFF. In DNA form, the CDR3 reads TGTGCCAGCAGCGGAGGGGTGAGAGTGTCCGGGGAGCTGTTTTTT.

The chain combines TRBV13 with TRBJ1-2; the D gene is possibly TRBD1 (5 bases). CDR3 size: 14 residues. CDR1 is PRHDT and CDR2 is FYEKMQ in the germline V gene (reference sequence). The germline V and J ends were trimmed by 4 bases and 7 bases, with 16 bases remaining between them. In nucleotides, the CDR3 is TGTGCCAGCAGCTCTTTCATGGGGGGTCCTGGCTACACCTTC. Its translation: CASSSFMGGPGYTF.

This sequence joins TRBV7-9 and TRBJ2-7; the D gene is possibly TRBD2 (6 bases). The CDR3 covers 14 residues. The germline V gene has CDR1 SEHNR and CDR2 FQNEAQ (reference sequence). Here the CDR3 reads CAPRKTPGDYEQYV. CDR3 in DNA: TGTGCGCCGAGGAAGACCCCGGGAGACTACGAGCAGTACGTC.

The chain combines TRBV27 with TRBJ2-7, with 12 bases matching TRBD1. This CDR3 is built from 14 residues. V shed 4 bases, J shed 6 bases, and the junction held 4 bases outside the gene matches. Germline loops: CDR1 MNHEY, CDR2 SMNVEV (reference sequence). The CDR3 reads CASSSGTGGSEQYF. The DNA of the CDR3 is TGTGCCAGCAGTTCCGGGACAGGGGGCAGCGAGCAGTACTTC.